One and the same sample provided the 18 T cell receptor beta chains below, sequenced in a study of cytomegalovirus exposure and HLA in healthy donors. Libraries were prepared by immunoSEQ multiplex PCR; TCRdb keeps only in-frame clonotypes and omits some of them. The profile shows fewer than 150,000 clones, roughly 83% of them singletons. Sequenced sample: PBMCs. The receptor set was obtained from a young man in good health and CMV-seronegative.

This clone was seen only a few times. CDR3 nucleotides: TGTGCCAGCAGTTACACAGGGAAACAGCCCCAGCATTTT. This sequence encodes CASSYTGKQPQHF. This chain links TRBV6-5 with TRBJ1-5; TRBD1 might be the D (6 bases). Per germline, CDR1 MNHEY and CDR2 SVGAGI. V shed 2 bases and J shed 7 bases, with 9 bases lying between them. CDR3 length equals 13 residues.

The CDR3 loop reads CAWSDTGGFTEAFF. DNA for the CDR3: TGTGCCTGGAGCGATACAGGGGGATTCACTGAAGCTTTCTTT. J is TRBJ1-1 and V is TRBV30; TRBD1 agrees at 8 bases. The CDR3 totals 14 residues. Trimming cost V 3 bases and J 4 bases; bases outside gene matches: 7. Germline CDR1 and CDR2: GTSNPN and SVGIG (reference sequence).

V is TRBV9 and J is TRBJ2-6; a possible D gene is TRBD1 (6 bases). V dropped 4 bases and J dropped 0 bases, with 20 bases sitting between them. Per the germline V gene, CDR1 is SGDLS and CDR2 is YYNGEE. The CDR3 contains 19 residues. CDR3: CASSPPSGGSLSGANVLTF. CDR3 nucleotides: TGTGCCAGCAGCCCCCCGTCTGGGGGCTCTCTCTCTGGGGCCAACGTCCTGACTTTC.

The chain couples TRBV6-5 to TRBJ1-6, with 7 bases matching TRBD1. The J segment lost 9 bases and the V segment lost 6 bases, leaving 8 bases of the junction unmatched. The CDR3 contains 14 residues. Germline CDR1 MNHEY, CDR2 SVGAGI. CDR3 sequence reads: CASSPGTASSPLHF. CDR3 bases: TGTGCCAGCAGCCCCGGGACAGCTTCTTCACCCCTCCACTTT.

The chain has TRBV19 and TRBJ2-3, with D possibly matching TRBD2 (5 bases). V lost 5 bases and J lost 2, with 17 bases in between. CDR1 is LNHDA and CDR2 is SQIVND in the germline V gene (reference sequence). This CDR3 region has 16 residues. This CDR3 is CASSDGASRYTDTQYF. CDR3 nucleotides: TGTGCCAGTAGTGATGGTGCTAGCAGATACACAGATACGCAGTATTTT. Looking up the rest from reference TRBV19 and TRBJ2-3 gives the full variable domain: DGGITQSPKYLFRKEGQNVTLSCEQNLNHDAMYWYRQDPGQGLRLIYYSQIVNDFQKGDIAEGYSVSREKKESFPLTVTSAQKNPTAFYLCASSDGASRYTDTQYFGPGTRLTVL.

V and J are TRBV6-6 and TRBJ1-1, with a possible D match to TRBD1 (6 bases). This CDR3 has 15 residues. Germline V lookup: CDR1 MNHNY, CDR2 SVGAGI (reference sequence). With 8 bases removed from V and 1 base from J, the gap between germline ends came to 17 bases. The CDR3 loop reads CASGFRQERNTEAFF. The CDR3 DNA reads as TGTGCCAGCGGGTTTCGACAGGAGAGGAACACTGAAGCTTTCTTT.

V is TRBV7-2 and J is TRBJ2-7; 8 nucleotides align to TRBD2. There are 15 residues in the CDR3. Germline CDR1 SGHTA, CDR2 FQGNSA. V lost 3 bases to trimming and J lost 3 bases; unmatched junction nucleotides: 7. The chain's CDR3 is CASSFGSGRGYEQYF. Written as DNA, the CDR3 is TGTGCCAGCAGCTTTGGGAGCGGGAGAGGCTACGAGCAGTACTTC.

J is TRBJ2-5 and V is TRBV15; TRBD1 matches at 11 bases. Germline CDR1 reads LNHNV; CDR2 reads YYDKDF (reference sequence). This CDR3 is 16 amino acids long. V shed 6 bases and J 4 bases; nucleotides not matched to a gene: 10. Here the CDR3 DNA reads TGTGCCACCAGGCGGACCGGGACAGGGGGTGGAGAGACCCAGTACTTC. It encodes CATRRTGTGGGETQYF.

V and J are TRBV5-1 and TRBJ2-2, with TRBD1 as a possible D gene (6 bases). CDR3 length equals 13 residues. The germline gives CDR1 SGHRS, CDR2 YFSETQ. The V end was cut by 0 bases, the J end by 12 bases, with 12 bases between. CDR3 DNA: TGCGCCAGCAGCTTGGCCGGACAGAGTAAGCTGTTTTTT. Translation gives CASSLAGQSKLFF. Full variable domain (missing parts from reference TRBV5-1 and TRBJ2-2): KAGVTQTPRYLIKTRGQQVTLSCSPISGHRSVSWYQQTPGQGLQFLFEYFSETQRNKGNFPGRFSGRQFSNSRSEMNVSTLELGDSALYLCASSLAGQSKLFFGEGSRLTVL.

The V and J genes are TRBV5-8 and TRBJ1-5, with D perhaps matching TRBD1 (5 bases). This CDR3 contains 15 residues. V dropped 4 bases and J dropped 0 bases, with 11 bases sitting between them. Germline V gene lookup returns CDR1 SGHTS and CDR2 YDEGEE. CDR3 residues: CASSGGSTSNQPQHF. The CDR3 DNA reads TGTGCCAGCAGCGGGGGGTCCACTAGCAATCAGCCCCAGCATTTT.

This clone was counted only a few times. V usage is TRBV12-5 and J usage is TRBJ1-1, with TRBD1 identical over 8 bases. Germline V gene sequence: CDR1 LGHNT, CDR2 FRNRAP. With V trimmed by 5 bases and J by 4 bases, 3 bases remained unmatched. This CDR3 has 13 amino acids. CDR3 nucleotide sequence: TGTGCTAGTGGTCCTGACAGGGGCACTGAAGCTTTCTTT. The encoded protein is CASGPDRGTEAFF.

The gene calls are TRBV28 and TRBJ2-1, with 8 bases fitting TRBD1. The trim removed 5 bases at V and 7 bases at J, leaving 10 bases unmatched. The CDR3 has 15 residues. The germline gives CDR1 MDHEN, CDR2 SYDVKM. The CDR3 region is CASSPSRTGWNEQFF. The CDR3 region has the DNA TGTGCCAGCAGTCCAAGTCGGACAGGGTGGAATGAGCAGTTCTTC.

This sequence joins TRBV15 and TRBJ1-2, with 7 nucleotides matching TRBD1. The germline CDR1 and CDR2 sequences are LNHNV and YYDKDF (reference sequence). Trimming took 4 bases from V and 2 from J; bases not matched to a gene: 4. The CDR3 consists of 14 residues. CDR3 protein: CATSKDRVNYGYTF. In DNA form, the CDR3 reads TGTGCCACCAGCAAAGACAGGGTCAACTATGGCTACACCTTC.

The J gene is TRBJ1-2, the V gene TRBV7-8; 7 bases line up with TRBD1. This CDR3 region has 14 residues. Germline V lookup: CDR1 SGHVS, CDR2 FQNEAQ. J gave up 3 bases and V 1 base, and 2 bases lay outside the gene matches. CDR3 sequence: CASSLGQGDYGYTF. The CDR3 DNA reads TGTGCCAGCAGCTTAGGACAGGGTGACTATGGCTACACCTTC.

This chain joins TRBV5-4 and TRBJ2-1, with unresolved D. CDR1 is SGHNT and CDR2 is YYREEE in the germline V gene (reference sequence). V lost 0 bases and J 6 bases, leaving 13 bases between the germline ends. This CDR3 has 15 residues. The CDR3 is CASSLVGTAGNEQFF. In nucleotides, the CDR3 is TGTGCCAGCAGCTTGGTAGGCACAGCAGGCAATGAGCAGTTCTTC.

V is TRBV6-5 and J is TRBJ1-2; perhaps TRBD1 as D (5 bases). Germline CDR1 MNHEY, CDR2 SVGAGI. The CDR3 runs to 11 residues. Trimming removed 7 bases at V and 4 bases at J, with 7 bases between. The CDR3 is CASTRGYGYTF. CDR3 DNA sequence: TGTGCCAGCACTAGGGGCTATGGCTACACCTTC.

This chain connects TRBV10-2 to TRBJ1-2; D ambiguous. CDR1 is WSHSY and CDR2 is SAAADI in the germline V gene. V was cut by 7 bases and J by 4 bases, with 10 bases left in between. The CDR3 runs 12 residues. CDR3 in amino acids: CASNAGPYGYTF. CDR3 DNA: TGCGCCAGCAACGCAGGCCCCTATGGCTACACCTTC.

This sequence joins TRBV6-1 and TRBJ2-7; D unclear. Looked up from germline, CDR1 is MNHNS and CDR2 is SASEGT. V was shortened by 0 bases and J by 5 bases, with 14 bases between the two germline ends. CDR3 length: 15 amino acids. Here the CDR3 DNA reads TGTGCCAGCAGTGAAGCGATGGCAGCCGGAGACGAGCAGTACTTC. This gives the protein CASSEAMAAGDEQYF.